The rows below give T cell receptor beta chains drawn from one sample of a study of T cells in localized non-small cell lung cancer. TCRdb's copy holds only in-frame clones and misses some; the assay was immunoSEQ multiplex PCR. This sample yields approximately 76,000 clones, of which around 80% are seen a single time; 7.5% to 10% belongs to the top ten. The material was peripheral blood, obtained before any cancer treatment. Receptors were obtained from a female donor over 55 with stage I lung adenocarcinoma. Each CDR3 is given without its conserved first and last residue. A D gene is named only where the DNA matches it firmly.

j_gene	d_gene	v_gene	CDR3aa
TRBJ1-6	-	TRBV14	ASSHRRSTYNSPLH
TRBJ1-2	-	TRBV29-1	SVGLTGLNGYT
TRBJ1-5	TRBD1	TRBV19	ASSTRGQGSWQPQH
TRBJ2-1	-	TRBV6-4	ASAPGETYNEQF
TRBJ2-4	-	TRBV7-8	ASSPAGRGIQY
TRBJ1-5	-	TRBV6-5	ASSYVTDQPQH
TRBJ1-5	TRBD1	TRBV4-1	ASSQVDRGLNQPQH
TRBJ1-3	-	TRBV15	ATSIPGSGNTIY
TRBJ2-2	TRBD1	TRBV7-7	ASSRGQVAGELF
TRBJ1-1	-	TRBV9	ASSVRMNTEAF
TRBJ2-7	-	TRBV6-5	ASSYRVGNYEQY
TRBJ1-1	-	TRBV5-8	ASSQIRGTEAF
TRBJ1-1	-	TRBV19	ASSILVNTEAF
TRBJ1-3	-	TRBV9	ASSPDFTTGSGNTIY
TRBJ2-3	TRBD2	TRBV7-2	ASSKDRTSGSTDTQY
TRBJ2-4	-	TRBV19	ASSIVGGTKNIQY
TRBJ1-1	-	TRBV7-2	ASTDAGALEF
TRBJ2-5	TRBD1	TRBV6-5	ASRDRVSKETQY
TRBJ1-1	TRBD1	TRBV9	ASSSPGTGYVGDTEAF
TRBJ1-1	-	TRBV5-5	ASSLLTDTTEAF
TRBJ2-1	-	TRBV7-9	ASSHLGVEQF
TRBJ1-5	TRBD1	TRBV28	ASSLVDRVGNQPQH
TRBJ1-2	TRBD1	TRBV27	ASSLSGQGVPSAVYT